These 5 T cell receptor beta chains were all obtained from the same sample, sequenced in a study of cytomegalovirus exposure and HLA in healthy donors. Primers for the PCR totalled 60 Vbeta and 13 Jbeta. Sequenced by immunoSEQ multiplex PCR; TCRdb stores in-frame clones only, minus some. The top ten clones hold about 2.9% of a sample with some 200,000 clones, under 80% of them seen once. The material sequenced was PBMCs. These receptors came from a man in his forties in good health and CMV-seronegative.

This clone has just a few counts. V is TRBV6-1 and J is TRBJ2-6, with D unclear. The CDR3 is made up of 13 amino acids. Germline V CDR1 and CDR2: MNHNS, SASEGT. Trimming shortened V by 5 bases and J by 0 bases, and 2 bases separated the two germline ends. CDR3 loop: CASSYSGANVLTF. In nucleotides, the CDR3 is TGTGCCAGCAGTTACTCTGGGGCCAACGTCCTGACTTTC.

The table lists this clone with a few counts. The CDR3 spells CASSRGDRGGNTIYF. In nucleotides, the CDR3 is TGTGCCAGCAGTCGAGGGGACAGGGGGGGAAACACCATATATTTT. V and J are TRBV7-9 and TRBJ1-3; 11 bases map to TRBD1. The germline CDR1 and CDR2 sequences are SEHNR and FQNEAQ (reference sequence). There are 15 residues in the CDR3. V lost 6 bases, J lost 4 bases, and 5 bases stayed unmatched.

This clone was picked up a small number of times. This chain joins TRBV27 and TRBJ2-7, with 7 bases that match TRBD1. The CDR3 is 11 residues long. V shed 5 bases and J 8 bases; nucleotides not matched to a gene: 3. CDR1 is MNHEY and CDR2 is SMNVEV in the germline V gene (reference sequence). CDR3 sequence reads: CASSTQGKQYF. The DNA of the CDR3 is TGTGCCAGCAGTACACAGGGGAAGCAGTACTTC.

This clone has more than one count but fewer than ten. The V gene is TRBV28, the J gene TRBJ2-7; the D gene is possibly TRBD2 (6 bases). V lost 6 bases and J lost 8, with 14 bases in between. The CDR3 is 12 amino acids. Germline V CDR1 and CDR2: MDHEN, SYDVKM. The CDR3 DNA sequence: TGTGCCAGCAGGTCCTCTGGAGGGAAGCAGTACTTC. Translating it yields CASRSSGGKQYF.

This clone was seen a few times. The chain employs TRBV4-1 and TRBJ1-4; D is perhaps TRBD1 (5 bases). The V end was cut by 2 bases, the J end by 8 bases, with 12 bases between. Germline V lookup: CDR1 MGHRA, CDR2 YSYEKL. CDR3 length: 14 residues. CDR3 nucleotide sequence: TGCGCCAGCAGCCAAATCAGGGATTGGGAAAAACTGTTTTTT. Protein: CASSQIRDWEKLFF.